Following are 2 T cell receptor beta chains from one sample sequenced in a study of T cell responses to AZD1222 COVID-19 vaccine. TCRdb's copy holds only in-frame clones and misses some; the assay was immunoSEQ multiplex PCR. The data contain around 73,000 clones, 80% to 90% of them singletons. The sample here was peripheral blood, taken 28 days after the second AZD1222 dose. Receptors were obtained from an adult who received the AZD1222 COVID-19 vaccine.

CDR3 DNA: TGTGCCAGCAGCGGAACCACACGGACCCGTAACTACACCTTC. Translation: CASSGTTRTRNYTF. This rearrangement joins TRBV7-2 to TRBJ1-2; the D is unclear. The CDR3 is 14 residues long. The germline CDR1 and CDR2 sequences are SGHTA and FQGNSA. V was shortened by 5 bases and J by 10 bases, with 20 bases between the two germline ends.

This clone was seen just once. The chain uses TRBV24-1 and TRBJ2-1; 10 bases fit TRBD1. The CDR3 is 16 residues long. Germline V gene data show CDR1 as KGHDR and CDR2 as SFDVKD. V gave up 4 bases and J gave up 6 bases; unmatched junction bases: 8. The CDR3 DNA reads TGTGCCACCAGTGACCTCTCGGGACAGGGGATCAATGAGCAGTTCTTC. Residues: CATSDLSGQGINEQFF.